The clone carrying this T cell receptor (beta chain) was observed a few times. After removal of 4 bases from V and 2 bases from J, the junction contained 7 bases not matched to a gene. CDR3 length: 14 amino acids. Germline-derived CDR1 and CDR2 are SQVTM and ANQGSEA. Individual cDNA molecules were tagged with unique molecular identifiers. TCRdb independently ran MiXCR on the 5' RACE reads; one entry per CDR3 protein. In the table there are some 75,000 distinct CDR3 sequences, around 15% of which are singletons. This entry comes from a study of early T cells in non-severe SARS-CoV-2 infection. The clonotype was recovered from an adult who was a healthcare worker with PCR-confirmed SARS-CoV-2 infection or an uninfected control (not recorded which). Sequences were obtained from whole blood. The chain has TRBV29-1 and TRBJ2-7; 8 nucleotides align to TRBD1. CDR3 nucleotides: TGCAGCGTTGGGGGACAGGACTTCCCCTACGAGCAGTACTTC. Amino acid sequence: CSVGGQDFPYEQYF.